This T cell receptor beta chain originates from a study of vaccination effects on CD4 cells after COVID-19. About the research overall: Samples collected post-vaccine were obtained a median of 72 days after the second dose.

Using immunoSEQ multiplex PCR, the repertoire was profiled, and TCRdb retains in-frame clones only, with some absent. The profile shows fewer than 15,000 clones, roughly 66% of them singletons. Of note for this clone: The antigen is not known.

Antigen-specific CD4+ T cells were first expanded with viral peptide pools by the ViraFEST assay and only then sequenced. Culturing for roughly 9 days preceded CD4+ T cell isolation. SARS-CoV-2 infection was confirmed by PCR in the person between March and December 2020. All participants had two doses of either the BNT162b2 or mRNA-1273 vaccine. Cultures received IL-2 medium that replaced half the medium on days 3 and 7. Losses at the gene ends were 6 bases for V and 5 bases for J; bases not matched to a gene: 3. The CDR3 is 11 amino acids. Germline CDR1 and CDR2: SQVTM and ANQGSEA. The TCR sequence derives from a human donor who had a prior SARS-CoV-2 infection. J is TRBJ2-7 and V is TRBV29-1; 8 bases map to TRBD1. Material: CD4+ T cells from PBMCs cultured with HCoV-NL63 spike peptides, obtained after COVID-19 vaccination. The CDR3 is CSVQTGDEQYF. As DNA, the CDR3 is TGCAGCGTCCAGACAGGGGACGAGCAGTACTTC.